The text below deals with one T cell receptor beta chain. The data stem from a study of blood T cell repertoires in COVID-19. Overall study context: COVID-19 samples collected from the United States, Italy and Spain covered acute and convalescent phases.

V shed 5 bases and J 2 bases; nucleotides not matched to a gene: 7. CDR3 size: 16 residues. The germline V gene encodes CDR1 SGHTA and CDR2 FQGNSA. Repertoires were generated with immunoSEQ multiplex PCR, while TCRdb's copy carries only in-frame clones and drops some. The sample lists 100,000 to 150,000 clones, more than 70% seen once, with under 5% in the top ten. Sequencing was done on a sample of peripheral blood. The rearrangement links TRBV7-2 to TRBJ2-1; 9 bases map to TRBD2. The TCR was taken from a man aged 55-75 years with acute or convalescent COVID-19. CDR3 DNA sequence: TGTGCCAGCAGCGAAAACTTAGCGGGAGCCTACAATGAGCAGTTCTTC. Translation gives CASSENLAGAYNEQFF. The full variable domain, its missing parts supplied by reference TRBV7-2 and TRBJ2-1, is GAGVSQSPSNKVTEKGKDVELRCDPISGHTALYWYRQSLGQGLEFLIYFQGNSAPDKSGLPSDRFSAERTGGSVSTLTIQRTQQEDSAVYLCASSENLAGAYNEQFFGPGTRLTVL.